This TCR beta chain stems from a study of shared clonotypes between healthy human individuals. Per germline, CDR1 SGHTA and CDR2 FQGNSA. The CDR3 loop spans 15 amino acids. Trimming took 2 bases from V and 0 from J, leaving 11 bases between them. Repertoires were generated with immunoSEQ multiplex PCR, while TCRdb's copy carries only in-frame clones and drops some. This sample yields some 1.4 million clones, of which approximately 96% are seen a single time; approximately 1.2% belongs to the top ten. The table lists this clone with a count of one. The clonotype comes from a man aged 25-45 years in good health. Sequencing was done on a sample of naive CD4+ T cells sorted from blood. The subset is: CD45RA+ positively selected. The chain joins TRBV7-2 to TRBJ2-7; D gene uncertain. The CDR3 reads CASSLRAMTSYEQYF. Written as DNA, the CDR3 is TGTGCCAGCAGCTTAAGGGCTATGACCTCCTACGAGCAGTACTTC.